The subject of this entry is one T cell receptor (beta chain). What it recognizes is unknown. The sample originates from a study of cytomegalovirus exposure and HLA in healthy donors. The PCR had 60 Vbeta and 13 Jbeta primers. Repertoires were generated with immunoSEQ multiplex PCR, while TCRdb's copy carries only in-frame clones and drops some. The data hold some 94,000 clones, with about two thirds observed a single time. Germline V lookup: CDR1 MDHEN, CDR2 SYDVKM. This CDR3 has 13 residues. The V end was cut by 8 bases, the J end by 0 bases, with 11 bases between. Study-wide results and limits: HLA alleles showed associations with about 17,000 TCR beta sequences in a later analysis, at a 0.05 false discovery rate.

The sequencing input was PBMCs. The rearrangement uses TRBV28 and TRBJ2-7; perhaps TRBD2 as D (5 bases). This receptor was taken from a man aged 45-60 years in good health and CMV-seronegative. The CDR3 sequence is CASQGGYSYEQYF. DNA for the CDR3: TGTGCCAGCCAAGGAGGTTACTCCTACGAGCAGTACTTC.